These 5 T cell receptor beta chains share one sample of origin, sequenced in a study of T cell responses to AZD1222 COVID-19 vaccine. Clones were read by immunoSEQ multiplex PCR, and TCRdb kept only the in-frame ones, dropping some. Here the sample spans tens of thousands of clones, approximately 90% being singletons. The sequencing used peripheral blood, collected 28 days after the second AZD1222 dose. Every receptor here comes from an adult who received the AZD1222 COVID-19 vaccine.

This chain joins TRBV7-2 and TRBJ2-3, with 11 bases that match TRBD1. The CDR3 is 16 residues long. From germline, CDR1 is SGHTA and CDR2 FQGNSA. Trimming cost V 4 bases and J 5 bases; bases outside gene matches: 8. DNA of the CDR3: TGTGCCAGCAGCTCCGCCGGGACAGGGGGGATAGATACGCAGTATTTT. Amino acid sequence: CASSSAGTGGIDTQYF.

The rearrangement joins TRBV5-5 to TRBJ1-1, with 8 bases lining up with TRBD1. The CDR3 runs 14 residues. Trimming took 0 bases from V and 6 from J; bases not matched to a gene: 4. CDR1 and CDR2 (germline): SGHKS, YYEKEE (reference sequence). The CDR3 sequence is CASSLGGTGPEAFF. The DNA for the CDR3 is TGTGCCAGCAGCTTGGGAGGGACAGGCCCTGAAGCTTTCTTT.

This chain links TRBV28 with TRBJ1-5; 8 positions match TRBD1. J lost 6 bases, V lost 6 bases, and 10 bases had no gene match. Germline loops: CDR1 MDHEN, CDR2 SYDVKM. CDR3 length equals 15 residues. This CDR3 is CASSLGGQGSQPQHF. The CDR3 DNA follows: TGTGCCAGCAGCCTAGGTGGACAGGGAAGTCAGCCCCAGCATTTT.

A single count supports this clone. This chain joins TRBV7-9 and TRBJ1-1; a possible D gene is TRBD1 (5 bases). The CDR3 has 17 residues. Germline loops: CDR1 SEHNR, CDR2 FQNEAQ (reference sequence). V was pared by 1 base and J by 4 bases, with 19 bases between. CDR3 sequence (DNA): TGTGCCAGCAGCTTAGGCGGTGCGGGACGTGGAGGCACTGAAGCTTTCTTT. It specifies CASSLGGAGRGGTEAFF.

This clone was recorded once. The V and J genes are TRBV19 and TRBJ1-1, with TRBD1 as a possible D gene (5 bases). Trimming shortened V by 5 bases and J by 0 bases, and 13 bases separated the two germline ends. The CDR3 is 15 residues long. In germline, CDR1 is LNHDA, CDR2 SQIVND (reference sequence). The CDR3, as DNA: TGTGCCAGTAGTCGGCAGGGTGGTTTGAACACTGAAGCTTTCTTT. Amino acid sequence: CASSRQGGLNTEAFF.